Below, 3 T cell receptor beta chains from the same sample are listed, as sequenced in a study of blood T cell repertoires in COVID-19. Sequencing used immunoSEQ multiplex PCR; TCRdb keeps in-frame clones, though not all of them. This repertoire shows around 700,000 clones, approximately 90% found once; its top ten account for 0.2% to 0.3%. What was sequenced was peripheral blood. The receptors here all came from a woman aged 18-29 years with acute or convalescent COVID-19.

This rearrangement joins TRBV7-3 to TRBJ2-2, with a possible D match to TRBD1 (6 bases). V was shortened by 5 bases and J by 0 bases, with 13 bases between the two germline ends. Germline values: CDR1 SGHTA, CDR2 FQGTGA. The CDR3 has 16 amino acids. The CDR3: CASSPWGHPNTGELFF. CDR3 DNA sequence: TGTGCCAGCAGCCCTTGGGGACATCCGAACACCGGGGAGCTGTTTTTT.

The chain combines TRBV7-9 with TRBJ2-3; possible D gene TRBD1, 6 bases. V was cut by 5 bases and J by 4 bases, with 13 bases left in between. The germline CDR1 and CDR2 sequences are SEHNR and FQNEAQ (reference sequence). The CDR3 loop spans 14 amino acids. CDR3 in DNA: TGTGCCAGCAGCCAGACAGGAACTTCAGATACGCAGTATTTT. It specifies CASSQTGTSDTQYF.

The chain joins TRBV7-6 to TRBJ2-1; possible D gene TRBD2, 5 bases. Trimming stripped 4 bases from V and 10 bases from J, with 14 bases between. The CDR3 loop spans 13 amino acids. The germline V gene has CDR1 SGHVS and CDR2 FNYEAQ. The CDR3 loop reads CASSSRREREQFF. For the CDR3, the DNA is TGTGCCAGCAGCTCCCGGCGCGAGCGGGAGCAGTTCTTC.